What follows are 11 T cell receptor beta chains derived from one specimen sequenced in a study of regulatory T cells in long-lasting Graves disease. Time point denoted: persistent/refractory GD, antithyroid drugs over 5 years with positive TRAb. PBMCs provided the RNA from which the TCR library was made. Arm-PCR of CDR3 regions and iRepertoire HTBI primers were used to build TCR beta libraries. TCRdb passed the multiplex PCR reads through MiXCR, listing each CDR3 protein once. The table lists about half a million distinct CDR3 sequences, 22% of them singletons. The sequencing used peripheral blood mononuclear cells (PBMCs), collected when the disease was refractory, from a patient treated with antithyroid drugs. The receptors were sampled from a female donor with Graves disease.

The sample holds a few counts of this clonotype. The genes are TRBV7-9 and TRBJ2-2; D is uncertain. CDR1 SEHNR and CDR2 FQNEAQ come from the germline V gene (reference sequence). V lost 5 bases and J lost 6, with 7 bases in between. This CDR3 contains 12 residues. CDR3 nucleotide sequence: TGTGCCAGCAGCCACGACCCCGGGGAGCTGTTTTTT. Protein sequence: CASSHDPGELFF.

At least ten counts were recorded for this clonotype. The V call is TRBV7-3, the J call TRBJ2-6; TRBD1 aligns across 7 bases. The germline gives CDR1 SGHTA, CDR2 FQGTGA. V gave up 2 bases and J gave up 2 bases; unmatched junction bases: 3. This CDR3 region has 16 residues. The CDR3 loop is CASSLQGGTGANVLTF. DNA of the CDR3: TGTGCCAGCAGCTTACAAGGGGGCACTGGGGCCAACGTCCTGACTTTC. Using reference TRBV7-3 and TRBJ2-6 for the parts outside the CDR3, the full variable domain is GAGVSQTPSNKVTEKGKYVELRCDPISGHTALYWYRQSLGQGPEFLIYFQGTGAADDSGLPNDRFFAVRPEGSVSTLKIQRTERGDSAVYLCASSLQGGTGANVLTFGAGSRLTVL.

This clonotype was found many times. The rearrangement uses TRBV6-1 and TRBJ2-7, with no clear D. The length of the CDR3 is 14 residues. Germline V gene sequence: CDR1 MNHNS, CDR2 SASEGT. V was cut by 6 bases and J by 1 base, with 13 bases left in between. The CDR3 DNA reads TGTGCCAGCAGCGACCCAGGAAAATCCTACGAGCAGTACTTC. Protein product: CASSDPGKSYEQYF.

This clonotype was counted many times. The chain joins TRBV2 to TRBJ1-4; 7 nucleotides align to TRBD1. Losses at the gene ends were 2 bases for V and 9 bases for J; bases not matched to a gene: 6. The CDR3 loop spans 14 amino acids. The germline CDR1 and CDR2 sequences are SNHLY and FYNNEI. Written as DNA, the CDR3 is TGTGCCAGCAGTGAAACGCGGGACAGCAAAAAACTGTTTTTT. As protein: CASSETRDSKKLFF. Complete variable domain (other parts from reference TRBV2 and TRBJ1-4): EPEVTQTPSHQVTQMGQEVILRCVPISNHLYFYWYRQILGQKVEFLVSFYNNEISEKSEIFDDQFSVERPDGSNFTLKIRSTKLEDSAMYFCASSETRDSKKLFFGSGTQLSVL.

This clonotype showed up just once. This CDR3 is CASSNRALEQYF. CDR3 bases: TGTGCCAGCAGCAACAGGGCCCTCGAGCAGTACTTC. This chain links TRBV6-1 with TRBJ2-7, with D perhaps TRBD1 (6 bases). Germline-derived CDR1 and CDR2 are MNHNS and SASEGT. CDR3 length equals 12 residues. V was cut by 6 bases and J by 6 bases, with 12 bases left in between.

This clonotype was counted at least ten times. This sequence joins TRBV6-1 and TRBJ1-2; D may be TRBD1 (5 bases). CDR1 and CDR2 (germline): MNHNS, SASEGT. V was cut by 0 bases and J by 5 bases, with 16 bases left in between. The CDR3 covers 16 residues. The CDR3 protein is CASSEARGGEGYGYTF. DNA of the CDR3: TGTGCCAGCAGTGAAGCGCGTGGAGGGGAGGGATATGGCTACACCTTC.

This clonotype has a count of ten or more. This chain connects TRBV7-2 to TRBJ2-7; D is possibly TRBD1 (5 bases). Trimming left V 3 bases short and J 4 bases short, with 10 bases between. The CDR3 loop spans 13 amino acids. The germline V gene has CDR1 SGHTA and CDR2 FQGNSA. CDR3 loop: CASSLTVRYEQYF. As DNA, the CDR3 is TGTGCCAGCAGCTTGACAGTTCGGTACGAGCAGTACTTC.

The table lists this clonotype with many counts. J is TRBJ1-1 and V is TRBV2, with TRBD1 as a possible D gene (6 bases). This CDR3 comprises 15 residues. From germline, CDR1 is SNHLY and CDR2 FYNNEI. V lost 6 bases and J 4 bases, leaving 18 bases between the germline ends. The CDR3 is CASSPRGAQFTEAFF. In DNA, the CDR3 is TGTGCCAGCAGCCCCCGGGGGGCGCAGTTCACTGAAGCTTTCTTT. Variable domain in full (rest from reference TRBV2 and TRBJ1-1): EPEVTQTPSHQVTQMGQEVILRCVPISNHLYFYWYRQILGQKVEFLVSFYNNEISEKSEIFDDQFSVERPDGSNFTLKIRSTKLEDSAMYFCASSPRGAQFTEAFFGQGTRLTVV.

CDR3 nucleotides: TGTGCCTGGAGTTCCCCTCTATACGCTAGCGGCGTGAGGCCCCAGTACTTC. Encoded protein: CAWSSPLYASGVRPQYF. The rearrangement links TRBV30 to TRBJ2-5; 7 positions match TRBD2. This CDR3 region has 17 residues. Germline V gene sequence: CDR1 GTSNPN, CDR2 SVGIG (reference sequence). The J segment lost 9 bases and the V segment lost 2 bases, leaving 21 bases of the junction unmatched.

The V call is TRBV7-9, the J call TRBJ1-6; D is unresolved. The CDR3 covers 12 residues. In germline, CDR1 is SEHNR, CDR2 FQNEAQ (reference sequence). Trimming shortened V by 4 bases and J by 11 bases, and 9 bases separated the two germline ends. The CDR3 loop reads CASSSPEAPLHF. DNA for the CDR3: TGTGCCAGCAGCTCCCCTGAGGCACCCCTCCACTTT.

This clonotype was observed a few times. The genes are TRBV3-1 and TRBJ2-7; TRBD1 matches 8 bases. V lost 4 bases to trimming and J lost 5 bases; unmatched junction nucleotides: 4. From germline, CDR1 is LGHDT and CDR2 YNNKEL (reference sequence). The CDR3 has 13 amino acids. The CDR3 DNA reads TGTGCCAGCAGCCGGGACAGGTCCGACGAGCAGTACTTC. Translation gives CASSRDRSDEQYF.